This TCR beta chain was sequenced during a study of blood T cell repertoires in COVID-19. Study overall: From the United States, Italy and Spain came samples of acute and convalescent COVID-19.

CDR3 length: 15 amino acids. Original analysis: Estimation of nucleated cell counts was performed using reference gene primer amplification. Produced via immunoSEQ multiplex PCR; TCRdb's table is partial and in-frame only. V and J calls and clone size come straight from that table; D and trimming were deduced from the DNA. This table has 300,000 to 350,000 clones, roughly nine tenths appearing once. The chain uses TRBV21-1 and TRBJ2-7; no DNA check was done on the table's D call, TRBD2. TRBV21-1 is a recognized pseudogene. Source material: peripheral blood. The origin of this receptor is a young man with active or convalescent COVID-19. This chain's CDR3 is CASSKALTRSYEQYF. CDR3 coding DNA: TGTGCCAGCAGCAAAGCGCTAACGAGGTCCTACGAGCAGTACTTC.